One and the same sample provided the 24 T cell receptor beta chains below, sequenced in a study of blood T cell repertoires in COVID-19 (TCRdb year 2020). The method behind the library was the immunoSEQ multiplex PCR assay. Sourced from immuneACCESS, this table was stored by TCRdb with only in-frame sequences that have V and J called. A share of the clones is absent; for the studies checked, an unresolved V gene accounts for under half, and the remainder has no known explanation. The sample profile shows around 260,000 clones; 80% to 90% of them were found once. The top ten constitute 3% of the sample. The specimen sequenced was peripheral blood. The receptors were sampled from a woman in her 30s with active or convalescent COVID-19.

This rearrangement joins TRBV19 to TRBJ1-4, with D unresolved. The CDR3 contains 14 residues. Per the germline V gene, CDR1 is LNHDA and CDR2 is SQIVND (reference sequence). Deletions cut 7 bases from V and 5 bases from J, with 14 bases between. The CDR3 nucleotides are TGTGCCAGTAAGCCAAGGAGAAACAATGAAAAACTGTTTTTT. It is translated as CASKPRRNNEKLFF. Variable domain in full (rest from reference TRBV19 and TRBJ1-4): DGGITQSPKYLFRKEGQNVTLSCEQNLNHDAMYWYRQDPGQGLRLIYYSQIVNDFQKGDIAEGYSVSREKKESFPLTVTSAQKNPTAFYLCASKPRRNNEKLFFGSGTQLSVL.

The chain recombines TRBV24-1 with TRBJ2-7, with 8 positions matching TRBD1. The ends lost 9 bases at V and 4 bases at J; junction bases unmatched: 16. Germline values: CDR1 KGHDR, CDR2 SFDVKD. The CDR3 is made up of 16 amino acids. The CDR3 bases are TGTGCCACCCCGGGCGGCGGGACAGGTAGGTGGTACGAGCAGTACTTC. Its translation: CATPGGGTGRWYEQYF.

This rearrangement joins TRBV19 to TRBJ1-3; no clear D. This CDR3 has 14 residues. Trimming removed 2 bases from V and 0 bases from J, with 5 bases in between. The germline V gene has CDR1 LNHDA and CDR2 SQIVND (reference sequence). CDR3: CASSITSSGNTIYF. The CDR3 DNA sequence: TGTGCCAGTAGTATAACTAGCTCTGGAAACACCATATATTTT.

The CDR3 DNA reads as TGTGCCACCAGTGATTCCAGACTAGCGAGCTCCTACAATGAGCAGTTCTTC. This sequence encodes CATSDSRLASSYNEQFF. J is TRBJ2-1 and V is TRBV24-1, with TRBD2 identical over 8 bases. Germline V CDR1 and CDR2: KGHDR, SFDVKD. The V gene end was trimmed by 2 bases and the J gene end by 0 bases; junction bases not matched to a gene: 5. The CDR3 sequence is 17 residues long.

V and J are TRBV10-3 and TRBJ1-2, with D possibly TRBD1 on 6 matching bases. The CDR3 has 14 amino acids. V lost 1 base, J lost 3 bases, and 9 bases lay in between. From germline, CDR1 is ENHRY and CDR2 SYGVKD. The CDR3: CAISEYEGDYGYTF. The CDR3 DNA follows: TGTGCCATCAGTGAGTACGAGGGGGACTATGGCTACACCTTC.

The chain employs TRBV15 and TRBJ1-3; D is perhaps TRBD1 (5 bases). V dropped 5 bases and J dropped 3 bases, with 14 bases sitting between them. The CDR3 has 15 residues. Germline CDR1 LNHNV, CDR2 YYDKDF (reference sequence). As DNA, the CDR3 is TGTGCCACCAGCCGAGCAGGGACTTTTGGAAACACCATATATTTT. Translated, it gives CATSRAGTFGNTIYF.

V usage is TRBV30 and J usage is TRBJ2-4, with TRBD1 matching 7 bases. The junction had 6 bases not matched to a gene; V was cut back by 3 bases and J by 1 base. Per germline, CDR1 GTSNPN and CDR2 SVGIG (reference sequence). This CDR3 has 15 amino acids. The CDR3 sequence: CAWSATRGAKNIQYF. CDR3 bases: TGTGCCTGGAGCGCTACCAGGGGGGCCAAAAACATTCAGTACTTC.

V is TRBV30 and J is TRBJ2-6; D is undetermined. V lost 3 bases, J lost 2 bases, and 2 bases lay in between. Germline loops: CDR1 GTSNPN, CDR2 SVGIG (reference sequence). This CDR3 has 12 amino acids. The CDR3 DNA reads TGTGCCTGGAGCGCTGGGGCCAACGTCCTGACTTTC. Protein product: CAWSAGANVLTF.

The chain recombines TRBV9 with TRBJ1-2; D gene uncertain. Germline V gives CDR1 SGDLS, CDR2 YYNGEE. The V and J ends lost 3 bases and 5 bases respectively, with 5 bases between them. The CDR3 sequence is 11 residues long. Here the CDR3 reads CASSDYYGYTF. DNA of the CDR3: TGTGCCAGCAGCGACTATTATGGCTACACCTTC.

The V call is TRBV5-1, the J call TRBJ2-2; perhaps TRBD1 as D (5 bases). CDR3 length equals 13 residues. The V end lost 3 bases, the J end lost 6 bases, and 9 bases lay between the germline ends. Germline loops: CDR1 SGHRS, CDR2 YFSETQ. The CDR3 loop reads CASSWQGSGELFF. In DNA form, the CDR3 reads TGCGCCAGCAGCTGGCAGGGCTCCGGGGAGCTGTTTTTT. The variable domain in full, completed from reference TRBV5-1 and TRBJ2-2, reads KAGVTQTPRYLIKTRGQQVTLSCSPISGHRSVSWYQQTPGQGLQFLFEYFSETQRNKGNFPGRFSGRQFSNSRSEMNVSTLELGDSALYLCASSWQGSGELFFGEGSRLTVL.

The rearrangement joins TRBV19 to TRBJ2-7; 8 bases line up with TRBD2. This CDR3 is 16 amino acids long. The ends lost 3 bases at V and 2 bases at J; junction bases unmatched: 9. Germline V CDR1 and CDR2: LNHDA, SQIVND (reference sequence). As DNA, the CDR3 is TGTGCCAGTAGTATTTCGGCTAGCGGGCCCCCCTACGAGCAGTACTTC. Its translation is CASSISASGPPYEQYF.

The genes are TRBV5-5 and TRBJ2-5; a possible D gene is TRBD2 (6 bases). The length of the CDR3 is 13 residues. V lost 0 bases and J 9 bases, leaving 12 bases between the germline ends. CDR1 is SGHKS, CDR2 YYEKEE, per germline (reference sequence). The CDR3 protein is CASSLGTTGAQYF. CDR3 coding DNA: TGTGCCAGCAGCTTGGGGACCACGGGGGCCCAGTACTTC.

The CDR3 region is CAIIRGLYGYTF. Here the CDR3 DNA reads TGTGCCATCATCAGGGGTTTATATGGCTACACCTTC. This chain links TRBV10-3 with TRBJ1-2; TRBD1 might be the D (6 bases). The CDR3 runs to 12 residues. V lost 7 bases and J lost 5, with 11 bases in between. The germline gives CDR1 ENHRY, CDR2 SYGVKD.

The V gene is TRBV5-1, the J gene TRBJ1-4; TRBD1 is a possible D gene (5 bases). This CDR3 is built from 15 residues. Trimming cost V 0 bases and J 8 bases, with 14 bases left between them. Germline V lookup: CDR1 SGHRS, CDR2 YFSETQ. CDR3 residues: CASSLVTAKTEKLFF. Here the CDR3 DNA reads TGCGCCAGCAGCTTGGTGACAGCCAAGACGGAAAAACTGTTTTTT. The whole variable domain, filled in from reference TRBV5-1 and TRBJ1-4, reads KAGVTQTPRYLIKTRGQQVTLSCSPISGHRSVSWYQQTPGQGLQFLFEYFSETQRNKGNFPGRFSGRQFSNSRSEMNVSTLELGDSALYLCASSLVTAKTEKLFFGSGTQLSVL.

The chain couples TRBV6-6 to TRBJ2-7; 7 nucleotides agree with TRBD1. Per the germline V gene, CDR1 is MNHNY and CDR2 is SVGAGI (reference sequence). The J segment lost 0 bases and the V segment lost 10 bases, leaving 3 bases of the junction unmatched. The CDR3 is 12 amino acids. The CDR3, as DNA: TGTGCCACCGGGGACAGCTCCTACGAGCAGTACTTC. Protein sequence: CATGDSSYEQYF.

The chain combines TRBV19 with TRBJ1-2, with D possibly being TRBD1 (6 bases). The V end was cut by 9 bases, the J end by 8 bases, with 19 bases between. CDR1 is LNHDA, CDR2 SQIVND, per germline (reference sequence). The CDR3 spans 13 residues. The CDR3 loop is CASRHPQGYGYTF. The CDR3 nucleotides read TGTGCCAGCCGTCACCCCCAGGGGTACGGCTACACCTTC.

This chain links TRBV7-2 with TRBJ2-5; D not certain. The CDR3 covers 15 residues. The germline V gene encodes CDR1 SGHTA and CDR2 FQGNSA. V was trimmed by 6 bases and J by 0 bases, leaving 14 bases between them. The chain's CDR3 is CASSLSTEYQETQYF. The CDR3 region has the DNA TGTGCCAGCAGTCTGAGTACAGAGTACCAAGAGACCCAGTACTTC.

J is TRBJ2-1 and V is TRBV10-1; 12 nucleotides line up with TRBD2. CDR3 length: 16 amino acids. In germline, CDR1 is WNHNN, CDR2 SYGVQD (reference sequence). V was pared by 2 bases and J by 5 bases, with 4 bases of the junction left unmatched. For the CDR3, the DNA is TGCGCCAGCAGTGAGACTAGCGGGGGGCTCGACAATGAGCAGTTCTTC. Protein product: CASSETSGGLDNEQFF.

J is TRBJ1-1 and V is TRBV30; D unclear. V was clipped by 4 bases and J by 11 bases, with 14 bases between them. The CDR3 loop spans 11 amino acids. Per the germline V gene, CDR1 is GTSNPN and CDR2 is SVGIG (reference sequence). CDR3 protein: CAWKVGEVAFF. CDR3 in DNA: TGTGCCTGGAAGGTAGGAGAGGTCGCTTTCTTT.

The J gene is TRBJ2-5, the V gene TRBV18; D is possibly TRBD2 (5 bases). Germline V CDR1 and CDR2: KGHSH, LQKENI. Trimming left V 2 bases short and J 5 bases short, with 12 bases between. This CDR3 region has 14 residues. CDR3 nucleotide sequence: TGTGCCAGCTCACCATCGAGCGAGCGGGAGACCCAGTACTTC. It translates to CASSPSSERETQYF.

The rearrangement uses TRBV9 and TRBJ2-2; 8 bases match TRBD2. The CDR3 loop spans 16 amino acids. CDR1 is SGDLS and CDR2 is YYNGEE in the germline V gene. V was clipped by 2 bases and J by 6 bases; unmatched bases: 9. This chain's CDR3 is CASSVVTGGPPGELFF. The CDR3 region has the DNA TGTGCCAGCAGCGTGGTAACGGGGGGGCCCCCCGGGGAGCTGTTTTTT.

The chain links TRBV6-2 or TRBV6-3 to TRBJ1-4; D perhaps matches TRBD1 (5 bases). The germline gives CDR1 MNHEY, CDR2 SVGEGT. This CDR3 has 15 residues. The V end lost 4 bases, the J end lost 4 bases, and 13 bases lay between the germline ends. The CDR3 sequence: CASSSGTAYNEKLFF. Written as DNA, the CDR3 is TGTGCCAGCAGTTCCGGGACTGCCTATAATGAAAAACTGTTTTTT.

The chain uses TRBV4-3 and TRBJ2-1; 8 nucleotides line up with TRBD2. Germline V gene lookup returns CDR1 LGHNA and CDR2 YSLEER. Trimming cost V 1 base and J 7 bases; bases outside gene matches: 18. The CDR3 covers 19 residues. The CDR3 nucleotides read TGCGCCAGCAGCCAAGTTGGCGGGGTCCGGGCGGGGGGACAAAATGAGCAGTTCTTC. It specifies CASSQVGGVRAGGQNEQFF.

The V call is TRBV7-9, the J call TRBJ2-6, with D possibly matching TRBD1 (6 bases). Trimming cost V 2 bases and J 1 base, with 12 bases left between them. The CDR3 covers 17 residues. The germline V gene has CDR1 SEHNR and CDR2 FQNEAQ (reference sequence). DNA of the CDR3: TGTGCCAGCAGCTTAAGGGCAGGGGAGTCTGGGGCCAACGTCCTGACTTTC. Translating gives CASSLRAGESGANVLTF.